Listed below are T cell receptor beta chains from one sample, sequenced in a study of shared clonotypes between healthy human individuals. TCRdb's copy holds only in-frame clones and misses some; the assay was immunoSEQ multiplex PCR. The sample yields more than 2 million clones, around 95% seen once. The sample taken for sequencing was naive CD4+ T cells sorted from blood. These TCRs come from a man between 18 and 29 years old in good health. Each CDR3 is given with its conserved first and last residue. D genes are given only for firm matches. Only some rows state a clone size, as once, few, many or a class for expanded clones.

TRBV7-9	NA	TRBJ2-7	13	NA	CASIDGEGDEQYF	TGTGCCAGCATTGACGGAGAGGGGGACGAGCAGTACTTC
TRBV27	NA	TRBJ1-5	13	NA	CASSLGVNQPQHF	TGTGCCAGCAGTTTAGGGGTGAATCAGCCCCAGCATTTT
TRBV28	NA	TRBJ1-6	14	NA	CASSRPEVNSPLHF	TGTGCCAGCAGCCGTCCCGAGGTGAATTCACCCCTCCACTTT
TRBV6-1	TRBD1	TRBJ1-5	15	NA	CASKGGQGVNQPQHF	TGTGCCAGCAAGGGTGGACAGGGGGTGAATCAGCCCCAGCATTTT
TRBV4-3	TRBD2	TRBJ2-2	16	NA	CASSQAATSMAGELFF	TGCGCCAGCAGCCAAGCGGCGACTAGCATGGCCGGGGAGCTGTTTTTT
TRBV6-6	NA	TRBJ2-1	12	NA	CASSYWAAEQFF	TGTGCCAGCAGTTACTGGGCGGCTGAGCAGTTCTTC
TRBV29-1	NA	TRBJ1-2	13	NA	CSVRDGVLNGYTF	TGCAGCGTCCGCGATGGAGTGTTGAATGGCTACACCTTC
TRBV5-4	NA	TRBJ1-2	14	NA	CASSPTQGPGGYTF	TGTGCCAGCAGCCCAACACAGGGCCCGGGAGGCTACACCTTC
TRBV6-5	TRBD2	TRBJ2-1	15	NA	CASSLLAGMRNEQFF	TGTGCCAGCAGTCTCTTAGCGGGTATGAGGAATGAGCAGTTCTTC
TRBV2	NA	TRBJ2-3	15	few	CASSDDGRRTDTQYF	TGTGCCAGCAGTGATGACGGCCGAAGGACAGATACGCAGTATTTT
TRBV5-6	TRBD2	TRBJ2-3	16	NA	CASSLDSGGPPDTQYF	TGTGCCAGCAGCTTGGACTCGGGGGGGCCGCCAGATACGCAGTATTTT
TRBV7-9	TRBD2	TRBJ2-5	16	once	CASSPGGGGAAETQYF	TGTGCCAGCAGCCCCGGCGGCGGGGGGGCCGCAGAGACCCAGTACTTC
TRBV6-6	NA	TRBJ1-5	11	NA	CASSYGEAQHF	TGTGCCAGCAGTTATGGTGAGGCCCAGCATTTT
TRBV4-1	TRBD1	TRBJ1-4	15	NA	CASSAWDRAIEKLFF	TGCGCCAGCAGCGCGTGGGACAGGGCGATAGAAAAACTGTTTTTT
TRBV30	NA	TRBJ1-1	14	NA	CAWRGVRMNTEAFF	TGTGCCTGGAGGGGAGTACGCATGAACACTGAAGCTTTCTTT
TRBV11-2	NA	TRBJ1-3	16	NA	CASSLVGKELGNTIYF	TGTGCCAGCAGCTTAGTCGGGAAGGAATTGGGAAACACCATATATTTT
TRBV23-1	TRBD1	TRBJ2-6	16	NA	CASRRLLHRGTNVLTF	TGCGCCAGCAGGAGACTTTTACACAGGGGAACCAACGTCCTGACTTTC